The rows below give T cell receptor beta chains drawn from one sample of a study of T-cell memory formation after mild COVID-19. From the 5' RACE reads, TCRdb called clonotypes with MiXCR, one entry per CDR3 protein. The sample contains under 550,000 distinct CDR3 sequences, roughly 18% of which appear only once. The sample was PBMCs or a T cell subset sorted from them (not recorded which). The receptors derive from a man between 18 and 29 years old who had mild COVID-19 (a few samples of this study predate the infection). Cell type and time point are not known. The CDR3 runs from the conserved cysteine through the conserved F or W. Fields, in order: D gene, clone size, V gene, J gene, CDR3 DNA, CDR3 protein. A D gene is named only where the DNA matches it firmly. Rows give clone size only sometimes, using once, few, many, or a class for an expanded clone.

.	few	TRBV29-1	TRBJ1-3	TGCAGCGTTGAAGCGGTGGGTTTAGGTGGAAACACCATATATTTT	CSVEAVGLGGNTIYF
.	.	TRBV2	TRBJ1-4	TGTGCCAGCTTGGGGGGCAGCGCGTCGATTGCAACTAATGAAAAACTGTTTTTT	CASLGGSASIATNEKLFF
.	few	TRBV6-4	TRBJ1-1	TGTGCCAGCAGTGACGGAGTACAAGGCACTGAAGCTTTCTTT	CASSDGVQGTEAFF
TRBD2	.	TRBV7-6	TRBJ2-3	TGTGCCAGCAGCTTAGGACTAGCGAGCCGCACAGATACGCAGTATTTT	CASSLGLASRTDTQYF
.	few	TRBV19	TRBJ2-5	TGTGCCAGTAGTATCGCAGGGCCCCCGGACTTC	CASSIAGPPDF
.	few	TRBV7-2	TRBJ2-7	TGTGCCAGCAGCCGAGGGGACTGGGGACAGATAAACTTC	CASSRGDWGQINF
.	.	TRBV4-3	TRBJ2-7	TGCGCCAGTCCCTACGAGCAGTACTTC	CASPYEQYF
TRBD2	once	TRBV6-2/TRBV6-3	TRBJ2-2	TGTGCCAGCGACAGAGCGGGGGGTATCGGGGAGCTGTTTTTT	CASDRAGGIGELFF
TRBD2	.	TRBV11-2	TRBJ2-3	TGTGCCAGCAGCTTAGAGGCGGGGGTTAGCACAGATACGCAGTATTTT	CASSLEAGVSTDTQYF
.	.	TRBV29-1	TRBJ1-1	TGCAGCGTTGACTGGCGCACTGAAGCTTTCTTT	CSVDWRTEAFF
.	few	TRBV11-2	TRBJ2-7	TGTGCCAGCAGCCCCAACCCGGCTGCCTACGAGCAGTACTTC	CASSPNPAAYEQYF
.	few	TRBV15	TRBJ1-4	TGTGCCACCAGCAGAGATGCCGCACGCAGCAATGAAAAACTGTTTTTT	CATSRDAARSNEKLFF
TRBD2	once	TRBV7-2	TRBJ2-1	TGTGCCAGCAGCTTATTGACTAGCCATGAGCAGTTCTTC	CASSLLTSHEQFF
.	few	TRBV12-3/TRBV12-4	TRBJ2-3	TGTGCCAGCAGTTACGACAGATTTTTCACAGATACGCAGTATTTT	CASSYDRFFTDTQYF
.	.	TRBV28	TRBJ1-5	TGTGGCAGCAGGCGCAGGATCGGTGGCGATCAGCCCCAGCATTTT	CGSRRRIGGDQPQHF
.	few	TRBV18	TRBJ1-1	TGTGCCAGCTCACCGCGAGAGGGGTTGGGTGAAGCTTTCTTT	CASSPREGLGEAFF
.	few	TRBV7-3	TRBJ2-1	TGTGCCAGCAGCTTCGGGGGCCCGTCGGGTGAGCAGTTCTTC	CASSFGGPSGEQFF
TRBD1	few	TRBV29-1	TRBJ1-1	TGCAGCGTAAGCACAGGGGGCACCATGAACACTGAAGCTTTCTTT	CSVSTGGTMNTEAFF
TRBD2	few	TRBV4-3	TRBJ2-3	TGCGCCAGCAGCCACCTCCCTAGCGGGATTAGCACAGATACGCAGTATTTT	CASSHLPSGISTDTQYF